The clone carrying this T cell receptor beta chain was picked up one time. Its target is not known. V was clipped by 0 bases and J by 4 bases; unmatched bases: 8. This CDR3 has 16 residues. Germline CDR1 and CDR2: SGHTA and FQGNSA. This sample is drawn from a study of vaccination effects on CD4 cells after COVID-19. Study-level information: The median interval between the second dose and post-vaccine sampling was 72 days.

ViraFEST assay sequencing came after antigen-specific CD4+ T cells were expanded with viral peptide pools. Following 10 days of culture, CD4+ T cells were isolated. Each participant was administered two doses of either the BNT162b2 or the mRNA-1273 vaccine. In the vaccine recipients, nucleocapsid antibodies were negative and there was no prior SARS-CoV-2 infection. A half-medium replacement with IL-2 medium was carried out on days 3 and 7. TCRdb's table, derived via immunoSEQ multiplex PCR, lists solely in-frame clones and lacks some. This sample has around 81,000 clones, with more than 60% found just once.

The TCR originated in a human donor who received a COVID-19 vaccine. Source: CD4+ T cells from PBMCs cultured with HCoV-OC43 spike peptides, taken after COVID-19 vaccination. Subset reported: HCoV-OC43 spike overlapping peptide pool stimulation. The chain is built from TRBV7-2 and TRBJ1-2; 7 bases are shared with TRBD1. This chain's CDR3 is CASSLAAGQTFYGYTF. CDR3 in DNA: TGTGCCAGCAGCTTAGCGGCGGGACAGACTTTCTATGGCTACACCTTC.